This TCR beta chain was sequenced in a study of human CD8 memory T cell subsets. By UMI-labeled 5' RACE, the TCR beta libraries were made. TCRdb re-called the 5' RACE reads; one entry per CDR3 protein, DNA not given. The ten top clones account for roughly 5%, within a sample of about 18,000 distinct CDR3 sequences. In each subset, RNA was taken from duplicate vials, each of under 180,000 sorted CD8+ T cells. The CDR3 totals 16 residues. CDR1 and CDR2 from the germline V gene are DFQATT and SNEGSKA (reference sequence). The V gene is TRBV20-1, the J gene TRBJ2-2. The clonotype originates from a human donor in good health. Sequences were obtained from CD8+ T cells from PBMCs. Here the CDR3 reads CSARDRRRMNTGELFF.